The 16 T cell receptor beta chains given below trace back to one sample, sequenced in a study of T-cell reconstitution after alpha-beta-depleted transplantation in children listed by TCRdb under 2016. The sample's treatment or condition label, in plain terms: allogeneic hematopoietic cell transplantation with graft depleted of TCRalphabeta T cells and CD19 B cells. The protocol used for the library was PCR. This sample was sequenced with an Illumina HiSeq 2500. To normalize quantification of the TCRbeta repertoire, the TCR libraries were built with molecular barcoding that relied on unique molecular identifiers. TCRdb passed the public sequencing reads through fastp at Q25 and MiXCR, retaining productive beta sequences. CDR3 protein sequences are deduplicated, and each keeps its most common genes and DNA. This sample gives roughly 400,000 distinct CDR3 sequences in total; 43% of them show up just once. The ten largest account for 25% to 30% of the sample.

Sequencing used PBMCs, obtained before TCRalphabeta/CD19-depleted stem cell transplant. These receptors were taken from a girl aged 2-9 years with aplastic anemia, due to receive a stem cell transplant.

CDR3 region: CASSFGQGRDTQYF. CDR3 DNA sequence: TGTGCCAGCAGTTTTGGACAGGGAAGGGATACGCAGTATTTT. This rearrangement joins TRBV27 to TRBJ2-3; the match to TRBD1 covers 8 bases. The J segment lost 6 bases and the V segment lost 3 bases, leaving 5 bases of the junction unmatched. Germline V gene data show CDR1 as MNHEY and CDR2 as SMNVEV (reference sequence). The CDR3 has 14 amino acids.

In its sample, this clonotype was seen a few times. The genes are TRBV9 and TRBJ2-5, with 7 bases that match TRBD1. Germline loops: CDR1 SGDLS, CDR2 YYNGEE. The CDR3 has 13 amino acids. Trimming removed 1 base from V and 4 bases from J; junction bases left unmatched: 1. CDR3 DNA: TGTGCCAGCAGCGTAACAGGGGCAGAGACCCAGTACTTC. Translation gives CASSVTGAETQYF.

This chain joins TRBV3-1 and TRBJ2-1; 10 bases align to TRBD2. Losses at the gene ends were 4 bases for V and 1 base for J; bases not matched to a gene: 4. The CDR3 consists of 16 residues. Germline CDR1 is LGHDT and CDR2 is YNNKEL (reference sequence). DNA for the CDR3: TGTGCCAGCAGCCTCTTAGCGGGAGGTTCCTACAATGAGCAGTTCTTC. Amino acid sequence: CASSLLAGGSYNEQFF.

This clonotype was counted at least ten times. The rearrangement joins TRBV7-8 to TRBJ1-2; 12 nucleotides align to TRBD1. J lost 9 bases, V lost 5 bases, and 7 bases had no gene match. The CDR3 sequence is 14 residues long. The germline gives CDR1 SGHVS, CDR2 FQNEAQ. This CDR3 reads CASSLRDRGRSYTF. The CDR3 DNA sequence: TGTGCCAGCAGCCTCCGGGACAGGGGGCGCAGCTACACCTTC. The whole variable domain, filled in from reference TRBV7-8 and TRBJ1-2, reads GAGVSQSPRYKVAKRGQDVALRCDPISGHVSLFWYQQALGQGPEFLTYFQNEAQLDKSGLPSDRFFAERPEGSVSTLKIQRTQQEDSAVYLCASSLRDRGRSYTFGSGTRLTVV.

This clonotype was seen many times. This rearrangement joins TRBV29-1 to TRBJ2-3; D unclear. The CDR3 extends over 11 amino acids. The V gene's germline CDR1 is SQVTM and CDR2 ANQGSEA. The CDR3 DNA follows: TGCAGTATAACGGTGGGGGATACGCAGTATTTT. As protein: CSITVGDTQYF.

The rearrangement joins TRBV20-1 to TRBJ2-5; TRBD2 matches at 8 bases. The CDR3 has 15 amino acids. In germline, CDR1 is DFQATT, CDR2 SNEGSKA (reference sequence). V was clipped by 2 bases and J by 5 bases; unmatched bases: 10. CDR3 region: CSARPPGLGRETQYF. The CDR3, as DNA: TGCAGTGCTAGACCCCCGGGACTAGGGCGTGAGACCCAGTACTTC.

The chain couples TRBV14 to TRBJ2-1; D ambiguous. This CDR3 is 13 amino acids long. V lost 2 bases to trimming and J lost 4 bases, with 6 bases between them. From germline, CDR1 is SGHDN and CDR2 FVKESK. This CDR3 reads CASSQRTYNEQFF. The CDR3 DNA follows: TGTGCCAGCAGCCAACGCACTTACAATGAGCAGTTCTTC. The whole variable domain, remainder taken from reference TRBV14 and TRBJ2-1, is EAGVTQFPSHSVIEKGQTVTLRCDPISGHDNLYWYRRVMGKEIKFLLHFVKESKQDESGMPNNRFLAERTGGTYSTLKVQPAELEDSGVYFCASSQRTYNEQFFGPGTRLTVL.

The chain uses TRBV13 and TRBJ2-7, with 7 bases fitting TRBD2. In germline, CDR1 is PRHDT, CDR2 FYEKMQ (reference sequence). Trimming took 4 bases from V and 5 from J; bases not matched to a gene: 14. The CDR3 totals 16 residues. The CDR3 reads CASSSRTRFIRHEQYF. DNA for the CDR3: TGTGCCAGCAGCTCAAGGACTAGGTTTATCCGCCACGAGCAGTACTTC.

This clonotype was seen many times. The rearrangement links TRBV5-1 to TRBJ2-1; D is ambiguous. The germline V and J ends were trimmed by 0 bases and 0 bases, with 4 bases remaining between them. Germline CDR1 and CDR2: SGHRS and YFSETQ. This CDR3 has 14 residues. The CDR3 loop reads CASSLGFSYNEQFF. As DNA, the CDR3 is TGCGCCAGCAGCTTGGGTTTCTCCTACAATGAGCAGTTCTTC.

The chain uses TRBV4-2 and TRBJ1-6, with unresolved D. The germline V and J ends were trimmed by 5 bases and 7 bases, with 12 bases remaining between them. CDR1 and CDR2 (germline): LGHNA, YNFKEQ. The CDR3 is 14 amino acids. The chain's CDR3 is CASSERMGNSPLHF. The DNA of the CDR3 is TGTGCCAGCAGCGAAAGAATGGGGAATTCACCCCTCCACTTT.

This clonotype occurred a few times. This CDR3 is CASATGRTGNTIYF. In DNA, the CDR3 is TGTGCCAGTGCGACAGGGAGGACTGGAAACACCATATATTTT. The chain uses TRBV12-3 or TRBV12-4 and TRBJ1-3, with 7 bases lining up with TRBD1. CDR3 length: 14 residues. Trimming took 9 bases from V and 2 from J; bases not matched to a gene: 7.

The chain uses TRBV5-1 and TRBJ2-1, with D possibly matching TRBD1 (5 bases). The CDR3 is made up of 15 amino acids. Germline-derived CDR1 and CDR2 are SGHRS and YFSETQ. V lost 0 bases and J lost 7, with 14 bases in between. CDR3 sequence: CASSLGQRLSNEQFF. The CDR3, as DNA: TGCGCCAGCAGCTTGGGACAGAGATTGAGTAATGAGCAGTTCTTC.

The table lists this clonotype with a few counts. This sequence joins TRBV9 and TRBJ1-6; D is unclear. The germline gives CDR1 SGDLS, CDR2 YYNGEE. V was cut by 4 bases and J by 5 bases, with 13 bases left in between. The length of the CDR3 is 15 residues. CDR3 sequence (DNA): TGTGCCAGCAGCCGTGCACCAAGGGATAATTCACCCCTCCACTTT. Its translation: CASSRAPRDNSPLHF.

The chain is built from TRBV7-2 and TRBJ2-1, with 12 positions matching TRBD2. With 2 bases clipped from V and 7 bases from J, the junction kept 3 bases outside the gene matches. The length of the CDR3 is 15 residues. In germline, CDR1 is SGHTA, CDR2 FQGNSA. CDR3 protein: CASSLLAGGLNEQFF. CDR3 sequence (DNA): TGTGCCAGCAGCTTACTAGCGGGGGGGCTGAATGAGCAGTTCTTC. Looking up the rest from reference TRBV7-2 and TRBJ2-1 gives the full variable domain: GAGVSQSPSNKVTEKGKDVELRCDPISGHTALYWYRQSLGQGLEFLIYFQGNSAPDKSGLPSDRFSAERTGGSVSTLTIQRTQQEDSAVYLCASSLLAGGLNEQFFGPGTRLTVL.

This chain uses TRBV5-1 with TRBJ2-5; 13 positions match TRBD2. CDR3 length equals 14 residues. Germline V gene sequence: CDR1 SGHRS, CDR2 YFSETQ. The J segment lost 5 bases and the V segment lost 4 bases, leaving 2 bases of the junction unmatched. The CDR3, as DNA: TGCGCCAGCAGCGGGACTAGCGGGGTGGAGACCCAGTACTTC. It encodes CASSGTSGVETQYF.

This clonotype has more than one count but fewer than ten. The chain combines TRBV4-3 with TRBJ2-7; 8 nucleotides match TRBD2. The CDR3 extends over 15 amino acids. Germline CDR1 LGHNA, CDR2 YSLEER. V lost 0 bases, J lost 0 bases, and 1 base stayed unmatched. The CDR3, as DNA: TGCGCCAGCAGCCAAGAAGCGGGAGCCTCCTACGAGCAGTACTTC. It is translated as CASSQEAGASYEQYF.